This passage covers 10 T cell receptor beta chains from one sample sequenced in a study of Graves' ophthalmopathy and Graves' hyperthyroidism. For repertoire sequencing, the TCR beta CDR3 regions were amplified from RNA transcripts. Second-round multiplex PCR followed a first-round RT-PCR using HTBI primers. TCRdb called the multiplex PCR reads again in MiXCR, with one record for every CDR3 protein. The data contain about 640,000 distinct CDR3 sequences, over 40% of them singletons. Sequenced input: peripheral blood. These receptors came from an adult man with Graves' ophthalmopathy.

With regard to this clonotype: This clone may be a read error of a much larger clone one base away. The chain is built from TRBV5-6 and TRBJ1-2; D is uncertain. The CDR3 consists of 13 residues. Trimming stripped 1 base from V and 4 bases from J, with 8 bases between. Germline V lookup: CDR1 SGHDT, CDR2 YYEEEE. CDR3 residues: CASSLSPAYGYTF. For the CDR3, the DNA is TGTGCCAGCAGCTTGTCGCCTGCCTATGGCTACACCTTC.

This clonotype was seen ten or more times. The gene calls are TRBV5-5 and TRBJ2-7; a weak D match, TRBD1 (5 bases). Germline CDR1 reads SGHKS; CDR2 reads YYEKEE (reference sequence). The V and J ends lost 4 bases and 5 bases respectively, with 22 bases between them. The CDR3 is 16 residues long. CDR3 DNA: TGTGCCAGCAGCCGAGTCCAGGGTTCTAGTTGGCACGAGCAGTACTTC. Amino acid sequence: CASSRVQGSSWHEQYF.

In nucleotides, the CDR3 is TGTGCCAGCAGCTCCGGACCGAACTACGAGCAGTACTTC. Amino acid sequence: CASSSGPNYEQYF. The genes are TRBV11-3 and TRBJ2-7, with unresolved D. This CDR3 has 13 amino acids. The germline V gene has CDR1 SGHNT and CDR2 YENEEA. Trimming removed 4 bases at V and 3 bases at J, with 10 bases between. The variable domain in full, with the rest retrieved from reference TRBV11-3 and TRBJ2-7, is EAGVVQSPRYKIIEKKQPVAFWCNPISGHNTLYWYLQNLGQGPELLIRYENEEAVDDSQLPKDRFSAERLKGVDSTLKIQPAELGDSAVYLCASSSGPNYEQYFGPGTRLTVT.

Ten or more counts support this clonotype. The chain couples TRBV9 to TRBJ1-2, with 7 positions matching TRBD1. J was trimmed by 2 bases and V by 3 bases; bases with no gene match: 4. Germline V CDR1 and CDR2: SGDLS, YYNGEE. The CDR3 consists of 14 residues. CDR3 protein: CASSGQGFNYGYTF. The DNA for the CDR3 is TGTGCCAGCAGCGGACAGGGTTTCAACTATGGCTACACCTTC.

At least ten counts were recorded for this clonotype. V gene TRBV19 combines with J gene TRBJ1-1; D might be TRBD1 (6 bases). V dropped 9 bases and J dropped 0 bases, with 23 bases sitting between them. CDR1 is LNHDA and CDR2 is SQIVND in the germline V gene (reference sequence). The CDR3 runs to 17 residues. The DNA for the CDR3 is TGTGCCAGCCCACCACAGGGTTCGTCCTTCATGAACACTGAAGCTTTCTTT. Translated, it gives CASPPQGSSFMNTEAFF.

In its sample, this clonotype was seen many times. The chain recombines TRBV29-1 with TRBJ2-2; 7 bases agree with TRBD1. The J segment lost 0 bases and the V segment lost 6 bases, leaving 1 base of the junction unmatched. This CDR3 is built from 13 residues. The germline CDR1 and CDR2 sequences are SQVTM and ANQGSEA. The chain's CDR3 is CSVQGSNTGELFF. The CDR3, as DNA: TGCAGCGTACAGGGGTCGAACACCGGGGAGCTGTTTTTT.

This clonotype has a count of ten or more. This chain uses TRBV12-3 or TRBV12-4 with TRBJ1-6; D is unresolved. The CDR3 loop spans 15 amino acids. V lost 3 bases to trimming and J lost 9 bases, with 15 bases between them. The CDR3 spells CASSFGRSPASPLHF. The DNA for the CDR3 is TGTGCCAGCAGTTTTGGCAGGTCCCCCGCTTCACCCCTCCACTTT.

This clonotype was counted a single time. This chain uses TRBV25-1 with TRBJ1-4; TRBD1 agrees at 9 bases. Trimming removed 8 bases from V and 8 bases from J; junction bases left unmatched: 12. Germline V gives CDR1 MGHDK, CDR2 SYGVNS. The CDR3 is 15 amino acids. The CDR3 region has the DNA TGTGCCAGCCGCCGATCACAGGGGGCAGGGGAAAAACTGTTTTTT. This translates into CASRRSQGAGEKLFF.

The sample holds many counts of this clonotype. V and J are TRBV9 and TRBJ1-3; D gene ambiguous. V was cut by 0 bases and J by 3 bases, with 7 bases left in between. Per the germline V gene, CDR1 is SGDLS and CDR2 is YYNGEE. The CDR3 runs 14 residues. CDR3 sequence (DNA): TGTGCCAGCAGCGTAGGAGGGCTTGGAAACACCATATATTTT. Its translation is CASSVGGLGNTIYF.

This clonotype came up many times. The V gene is TRBV6-1, the J gene TRBJ2-7; 9 nucleotides match TRBD1. This CDR3 is built from 15 residues. Germline assignment: CDR1 MNHNS and CDR2 SASEGT. J was trimmed by 3 bases and V by 2 bases; bases with no gene match: 5. The CDR3 coding sequence is TGTGCCAGCAGTGAACTTGGGACAGGGAACTACGAGCAGTACTTC. It translates to CASSELGTGNYEQYF.